The 28 T cell receptor beta chains listed next were all sequenced from one sample in a study of control samples from healthy donors and cancer patients. TCRdb's copy holds only in-frame clones and misses some; the assay was immunoSEQ multiplex PCR. Of about 110,000 clones in the sample, roughly 91% are singletons; the top ten hold roughly 15%. The sample comprised blood. The receptors were sampled from a woman in her forties or fifties in good health.

The chain links TRBV29-1 to TRBJ2-6; maybe TRBD1 (6 bases). Germline values: CDR1 SQVTM, CDR2 ANQGSEA. The CDR3 contains 17 residues. With 8 bases removed from V and 0 bases from J, the gap between germline ends came to 20 bases. The DNA of the CDR3 is TGCAGCACTCTGGGCCGGGACACCGACTCTGGGGCCAACGTCCTGACTTTC. It is translated as CSTLGRDTDSGANVLTF. The whole variable domain, remainder taken from reference TRBV29-1 and TRBJ2-6, is SAVISQKPSRDICQRGTSLTIQCQVDSQVTMMFWYRQQPGQSLTLIATANQGSEATYESGFVIDKFPISRPNLTFSTLTVSNMSPEDSSIYLCSTLGRDTDSGANVLTFGAGSRLTVL.

The CDR3 reads CASSQSGLTETQYF. In DNA form, the CDR3 reads TGCGCCAGCAGCCAGTCAGGACTCACGGAGACCCAGTACTTC. The chain recombines TRBV4-3 with TRBJ2-5; perhaps TRBD2 as D (5 bases). CDR1 and CDR2 (germline): LGHNA, YSLEER. This CDR3 is 14 amino acids long. Between the trimmed V and J ends, which lost 3 bases and 5 bases, there was a span of 13 bases.

The CDR3 bases are TGTGCCAGCAGCAACCCTCAACAGAGCCTCGTCGAGCAGTACGTC. Amino acids: CASSNPQQSLVEQYV. The chain recombines TRBV28 with TRBJ2-7; D is unclear. Trimming pared 6 bases from V and 6 bases from J, leaving 21 bases between. CDR3 length equals 15 residues. The germline gives CDR1 MDHEN, CDR2 SYDVKM.

The V call is TRBV5-1, the J call TRBJ2-7, with D tentatively TRBD1 (6 bases). Germline V CDR1 and CDR2: SGHRS, YFSETQ. Trimming took off 1 base at V and 6 bases at J, with 20 bases between the two ends. The CDR3 contains 16 residues. CDR3 sequence reads: CASSLRGTKELREQYF. CDR3 sequence (DNA): TGCGCCAGCAGCTTGAGGGGGACAAAGGAACTACGCGAGCAGTACTTC.

This clone was detected only a few times. This rearrangement joins TRBV27 to TRBJ1-5, with a tentative D call TRBD1 (6 bases). V was cut by 2 bases and J by 4 bases, with 9 bases left in between. Germline loops: CDR1 MNHEY, CDR2 SMNVEV (reference sequence). The CDR3 sequence is 14 residues long. CDR3 in amino acids: CASSLRGMNQPQHF. In DNA, the CDR3 is TGTGCCAGCAGTTTAAGGGGGATGAATCAGCCCCAGCATTTT.

This sequence joins TRBV18 and TRBJ1-2, with a tentative D call TRBD1 (6 bases). The CDR3 extends over 14 amino acids. Germline V gene data show CDR1 as KGHSH and CDR2 as LQKENI. Trimming cost V 6 bases and J 4 bases, with 15 bases left between them. The CDR3 is CASSPGQPTYGYTF. The CDR3 DNA sequence: TGTGCCAGCTCTCCTGGACAGCCGACCTATGGCTACACCTTC.

The chain employs TRBV20-1 and TRBJ2-5; a possible D gene is TRBD2 (6 bases). V shed 5 bases and J shed 6 bases, with 10 bases lying between them. Germline V lookup: CDR1 DFQATT, CDR2 SNEGSKA (reference sequence). The CDR3 extends over 11 amino acids. For the CDR3, the DNA is TGCAGTGCTGTAGGAGGGCAGACCCAGTACTTC. Translating gives CSAVGGQTQYF.

This clone was seen a few times. The V call is TRBV10-1, the J call TRBJ1-5; D gene unclear. V was clipped by 3 bases and J by 0 bases, with 6 bases between them. Germline CDR1 WNHNN, CDR2 SYGVQD (reference sequence). The CDR3 consists of 14 residues. CDR3 sequence: CASSESGSNQPQHF. Here the CDR3 DNA reads TGCGCCAGCAGTGAAAGTGGTAGCAATCAGCCCCAGCATTTT.

The sample holds one count of this clone. The genes are TRBV7-2 and TRBJ2-1; no clear D. CDR3 size: 15 residues. CDR1 is SGHTA and CDR2 is FQGNSA in the germline V gene. V dropped 1 base and J dropped 8 bases, with 15 bases sitting between them. CDR3 protein: CASSLGGFSRDEQFF. The CDR3 coding sequence is TGTGCCAGCAGCTTAGGGGGATTTAGTAGGGATGAGCAGTTCTTC.

The V gene is TRBV9, the J gene TRBJ2-1; D ambiguous. V shed 0 bases and J shed 0 bases, with 10 bases lying between them. The CDR3 has 16 amino acids. From germline, CDR1 is SGDLS and CDR2 YYNGEE. CDR3 in amino acids: CASSVVPASSYNEQFF. The DNA for the CDR3 is TGTGCCAGCAGCGTAGTCCCTGCCAGCTCCTACAATGAGCAGTTCTTC.

This chain joins TRBV6-2 or TRBV6-3 and TRBJ2-7; 7 positions match TRBD2. V gave up 2 bases and J gave up 4 bases; unmatched junction bases: 5. This CDR3 comprises 14 residues. The germline gives CDR1 MNHEY, CDR2 SVGEGT. The CDR3 protein is CASSYPGLGYEQYV. CDR3 DNA: TGTGCCAGCAGTTACCCAGGACTAGGATACGAGCAGTACGTC.

The chain uses TRBV21-1 and TRBJ2-2; the table's D call, TRBD2, has no DNA check behind it. TRBV21-1 is described as a pseudogene. The CDR3 is 20 residues long. The CDR3 reads CASRTRGGSARIETHGELFF. In nucleotides, the CDR3 is TGTGCCAGCAGAACACGCGGCGGGAGCGCACGAATCGAGACTCATGGGGAGCTGTTTTTT.

The chain uses TRBV18 and TRBJ2-3, with 10 nucleotides matching TRBD2. The V gene's germline CDR1 is KGHSH and CDR2 LQKENI. The CDR3 is made up of 17 amino acids. The V and J ends lost 0 bases and 5 bases, in that order; junction bases with no gene match: 8. The CDR3 nucleotides read TGTGCCAGCTCACCACCGCGGCTAGCGGGGGTTCAAGATACGCAGTATTTT. This sequence encodes CASSPPRLAGVQDTQYF.

The chain joins TRBV12-3 or TRBV12-4 to TRBJ1-5; the D is unclear. CDR3 size: 13 residues. Trimming shortened V by 2 bases and J by 1 base, and 3 bases separated the two germline ends. CDR3 in amino acids: CASSLRSNQPQHF. In DNA form, the CDR3 reads TGTGCCAGCAGTTTACGCAGCAATCAGCCCCAGCATTTT.

This clone occurred once. The CDR3 DNA follows: TGCGCCAGCAGCTCGACAGAAGATACGCAGTATTTT. This encodes CASSSTEDTQYF. This chain joins TRBV5-1 and TRBJ2-3; tentative D call: TRBD1 (5 bases). The CDR3 extends over 12 amino acids. Trimming left V 3 bases short and J 5 bases short, with 7 bases between. Germline V gene sequence: CDR1 SGHRS, CDR2 YFSETQ.

The chain uses TRBV20-1 and TRBJ1-1; TRBD1 aligns across 7 bases. Germline assignment: CDR1 DFQATT and CDR2 SNEGSKA (reference sequence). V trimming: 3 bases; J trimming: 1 base; junction bases outside the gene matches: 5. The CDR3 contains 14 residues. Here the CDR3 DNA reads TGCAGTGCTAGTACCGGGACAGAGAACACTGAAGCTTTCTTT. It encodes CSASTGTENTEAFF.

The chain employs TRBV9 and TRBJ2-5; 7 bases match TRBD1. Germline trimming cut 3 bases from V and 0 bases from J; bases unmatched to any gene: 2. Germline CDR1 and CDR2: SGDLS and YYNGEE. This CDR3 is built from 14 residues. CDR3 loop: CASSAGTDQETQYF. In DNA form, the CDR3 reads TGTGCCAGCAGCGCCGGGACAGACCAAGAGACCCAGTACTTC.

V is TRBV18 and J is TRBJ1-2; TRBD1 agrees at 8 bases. The germline V gene has CDR1 KGHSH and CDR2 LQKENI. The CDR3 has 13 residues. V trimming: 3 bases; J trimming: 4 bases; junction bases outside the gene matches: 1. The CDR3 here is CASSPGTGYGYTF. The CDR3, as DNA: TGTGCCAGCTCACCCGGGACAGGCTATGGCTACACCTTC.

The J gene is TRBJ1-1, the V gene TRBV19; weak D call: TRBD1 (5 bases). Germline V CDR1 and CDR2: LNHDA, SQIVND (reference sequence). The CDR3 length is 15 residues. The ends were cut back, 8 bases at V and 6 bases at J, with 22 bases in the middle. CDR3 sequence reads: CASGPGPLYFPEAFF. CDR3 coding DNA: TGTGCCAGTGGACCGGGACCGCTTTATTTCCCTGAAGCTTTCTTT.

The sample holds one count of this clone. Other DNA sequences in the sample encode the same CDR3. This rearrangement joins TRBV5-6 to TRBJ1-1, with D possibly matching TRBD1 (5 bases). The CDR3 covers 13 residues. Germline V lookup: CDR1 SGHDT, CDR2 YYEEEE. Trimming cost V 5 bases and J 4 bases, with 12 bases left between them. CDR3 bases: TGTGCCAGCAGTTGGGGGGTTGTCACTGAAGCTTTCTTT. Translation: CASSWGVVTEAFF.

V usage is TRBV5-6 and J usage is TRBJ1-2; no reliable D call. Germline CDR1 reads SGHDT; CDR2 reads YYEEEE. With 1 base removed from V and 4 bases from J, the gap between germline ends came to 11 bases. CDR3 length: 14 amino acids. The CDR3 DNA is TGTGCCAGCAGCTTGAGGGATTTGGTCTATGGCTACACCTTC. It encodes CASSLRDLVYGYTF.

V and J are TRBV30 and TRBJ1-3; D possibly corresponds to TRBD1 (5 bases). The germline gives CDR1 GTSNPN, CDR2 SVGIG (reference sequence). Deletions cut 5 bases from V and 0 bases from J, with 20 bases between. The CDR3 runs 17 residues. CDR3 sequence reads: CAWYIGRGRPSGNTIYF. The CDR3 nucleotides read TGTGCCTGGTACATAGGAAGGGGTCGACCCTCTGGAAACACCATATATTTT.

This clone was seen just once. CDR3 region: CASSLGHPYEQYV. CDR3 coding DNA: TGTGCCAGCAGTCTAGGACACCCCTACGAGCAGTACGTC. This rearrangement joins TRBV12-3 or TRBV12-4 to TRBJ2-7; maybe TRBD1 (5 bases). The CDR3 runs to 13 residues. V gave up 5 bases and J gave up 2 bases, with 10 bases separating them.

This clone was picked up one time. The chain employs TRBV6-5 and TRBJ1-2; D remains unclear. This CDR3 spans 13 amino acids. CDR1 MNHEY and CDR2 SVGAGI come from the germline V gene. Trimming removed 7 bases at V and 4 bases at J, with 13 bases between. The CDR3, as DNA: TGTGCCAGCACCACTGGGTCCGGCTATGGCTACACCTTC. This encodes CASTTGSGYGYTF.

The chain is built from TRBV7-9 and TRBJ1-2; a weak D match, TRBD1 (6 bases). In germline, CDR1 is SEHNR, CDR2 FQNEAQ (reference sequence). Trimming removed 3 bases at V and 6 bases at J, with 11 bases between. The CDR3 sequence is 13 residues long. The CDR3 loop is CASSFRTDNGYTF. Written as DNA, the CDR3 is TGTGCCAGCAGCTTCCGGACAGATAATGGCTACACCTTC.

The rearrangement uses TRBV4-1 and TRBJ2-1; D is perhaps TRBD1 (6 bases). Germline CDR1 is MGHRA and CDR2 is YSYEKL. Trimming pared 4 bases from V and 0 bases from J, leaving 19 bases between. This CDR3 comprises 18 residues. The CDR3 coding sequence is TGCGCCAGCAGCCCGATGACAGGTTTGGGGAGCTCCTACAATGAGCAGTTCTTC. Amino acid sequence: CASSPMTGLGSSYNEQFF.

This chain uses TRBV13 with TRBJ2-5; the D gene could be TRBD1 or TRBD2 (7 bases each). Germline lookup yields CDR1 PRHDT and CDR2 FYEKMQ (reference sequence). V lost 2 bases to trimming and J lost 4 bases, with 17 bases between them. The CDR3 contains 16 residues. The CDR3 spells CASSLWGDYRGETQYF. Here the CDR3 DNA reads TGTGCCAGCAGCTTATGGGGGGACTACAGGGGAGAGACCCAGTACTTC.

The chain links TRBV2 to TRBJ2-7, with D possibly TRBD2 on 5 matching bases. CDR3 length: 15 amino acids. The V gene's germline CDR1 is SNHLY and CDR2 FYNNEI. The V end lost 3 bases, the J end lost 2 bases, and 14 bases lay between the germline ends. The CDR3 DNA reads as TGTGCCAGCAGTGAGTGGAGGCTGGCAGCCTACGAGCAGTACTTC. This gives the protein CASSEWRLAAYEQYF. Full variable domain (remainder filled in from reference TRBV2 and TRBJ2-7): EPEVTQTPSHQVTQMGQEVILRCVPISNHLYFYWYRQILGQKVEFLVSFYNNEISEKSEIFDDQFSVERPDGSNFTLKIRSTKLEDSAMYFCASSEWRLAAYEQYFGPGTRLTVT.